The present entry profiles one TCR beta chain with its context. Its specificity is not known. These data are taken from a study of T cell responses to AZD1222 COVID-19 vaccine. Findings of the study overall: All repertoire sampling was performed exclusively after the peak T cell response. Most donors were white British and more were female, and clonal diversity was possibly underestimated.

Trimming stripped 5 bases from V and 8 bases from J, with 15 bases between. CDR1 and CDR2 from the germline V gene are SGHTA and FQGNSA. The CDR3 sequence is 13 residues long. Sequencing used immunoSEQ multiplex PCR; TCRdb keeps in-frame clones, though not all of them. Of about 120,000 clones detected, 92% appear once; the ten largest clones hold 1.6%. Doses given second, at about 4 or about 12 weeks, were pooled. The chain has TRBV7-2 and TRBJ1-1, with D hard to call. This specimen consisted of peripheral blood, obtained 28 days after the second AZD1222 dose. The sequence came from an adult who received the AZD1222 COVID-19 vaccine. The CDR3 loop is CASSTRQEAEAFF. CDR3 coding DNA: TGTGCCAGCAGCACTAGACAAGAGGCGGAAGCTTTCTTT.